The 23 T cell receptor beta chains below come from one sample, sequenced in a study of identical twins. TCRdb processed the 5' RACE reads anew with MiXCR; each CDR3 protein has one entry. Among about 250,000 distinct CDR3 sequences listed, over 12% were seen once. Material for sequencing was memory (CD45RO+) T cells sorted from blood. Receptor source: a woman aged 18-29 years in good health.

At least ten counts were recorded for this clonotype. The rearrangement links TRBV18 to TRBJ2-7; TRBD1 might be the D (6 bases). V lost 3 bases and J lost 7, with 16 bases in between. The CDR3 is 14 residues long. From germline, CDR1 is KGHSH and CDR2 LQKENI. The CDR3 loop reads CASSPMSTGLEQYF. Here the CDR3 DNA reads TGTGCCAGCTCACCGATGTCGACAGGTCTTGAGCAGTACTTC. The entire variable domain, with the rest obtained from reference TRBV18 and TRBJ2-7, is as follows: NAGVMQNPRHLVRRRGQEARLRCSPMKGHSHVYWYRQLPEEGLKFMVYLQKENIIDESGMPKERFSAEFPKEGPSILRIQQVVRGDSAAYFCASSPMSTGLEQYFGPGTRLTVT.

This clonotype showed up just a few times. This rearrangement joins TRBV13 to TRBJ1-1; perhaps TRBD1 as D (5 bases). Trimming removed 2 bases at V and 1 base at J, with 20 bases between. Germline V CDR1 and CDR2: PRHDT, FYEKMQ (reference sequence). The CDR3 contains 18 residues. Written as DNA, the CDR3 is TGTGCCAGCAGCTTATTAGGCGGAGGGGCGATCACGAACACTGAAGCTTTCTTT. Translation gives CASSLLGGGAITNTEAFF.

This clonotype showed up just a few times. The chain joins TRBV7-8 to TRBJ1-1; 8 nucleotides agree with TRBD1. Germline loops: CDR1 SGHVS, CDR2 FQNEAQ. The V gene end was trimmed by 4 bases and the J gene end by 4 bases; junction bases not matched to a gene: 11. The CDR3 sequence is 16 residues long. The CDR3 spells CASSSAWQGAGTEAFF. CDR3 nucleotides: TGTGCCAGCAGCTCGGCCTGGCAGGGGGCCGGCACTGAAGCTTTCTTT. The full variable domain, rest sourced from reference TRBV7-8 and TRBJ1-1, is GAGVSQSPRYKVAKRGQDVALRCDPISGHVSLFWYQQALGQGPEFLTYFQNEAQLDKSGLPSDRFFAERPEGSVSTLKIQRTQQEDSAVYLCASSSAWQGAGTEAFFGQGTRLTVV.

There are a few counts of this clonotype. The genes are TRBV2 and TRBJ2-2, with D possibly being TRBD1 (5 bases). The V gene's germline CDR1 is SNHLY and CDR2 FYNNEI. The CDR3 consists of 14 residues. Trimming took off 8 bases at V and 2 bases at J, with 12 bases between the two ends. The DNA for the CDR3 is TGTGCCAGCGTCAGGACACATAACACCGGGGAGCTGTTTTTT. It yields the protein CASVRTHNTGELFF.

The rearrangement links TRBV5-1 to TRBJ2-1; 7 nucleotides match TRBD2. The CDR3 is made up of 15 amino acids. Unmatched junction bases numbered 6, after V lost 0 bases and J lost 6 bases. Germline V gene data show CDR1 as SGHRS and CDR2 as YFSETQ. CDR3 region: CASSLALADLNEQFF. CDR3 bases: TGCGCCAGCAGCTTGGCCCTAGCGGACCTCAATGAGCAGTTCTTC.

This clonotype was detected a few times. This chain connects TRBV5-6 to TRBJ2-7; 10 bases align to TRBD2. Unmatched junction bases numbered 6, after V lost 5 bases and J lost 4 bases. CDR3 length: 14 amino acids. From germline, CDR1 is SGHDT and CDR2 YYEEEE. CDR3 in DNA: TGTGCCAGCAGAACCGGGACTAGCGCTTACGAGCAGTACTTC. It yields the protein CASRTGTSAYEQYF.

The sample holds many counts of this clonotype. V usage is TRBV24-1 and J usage is TRBJ2-1; D is tentatively TRBD1 or TRBD2 (5 bases each). Looked up from germline, CDR1 is KGHDR and CDR2 is SFDVKD. This CDR3 has 13 residues. Trimming removed 9 bases from V and 1 base from J, with 9 bases in between. The CDR3 DNA reads TGTGCCACCGGGACGTCGTCCTACAATGAGCAGTTCTTC. This translates into CATGTSSYNEQFF.

The table lists this clonotype with a few counts. The gene calls are TRBV29-1 and TRBJ2-7; the D is unclear. CDR1 and CDR2 from the germline V gene are SQVTM and ANQGSEA. This CDR3 comprises 13 residues. The V end lost 5 bases, the J end lost 0 bases, and 11 bases lay between the germline ends. The CDR3 here is CSVYEANSYEQYF. DNA for the CDR3: TGCAGCGTTTACGAGGCTAACTCCTACGAGCAGTACTTC.

The chain has TRBV5-1 and TRBJ1-2, with a possible D match to TRBD1 (6 bases). This CDR3 has 14 residues. Germline-derived CDR1 and CDR2 are SGHRS and YFSETQ. The V and J ends lost 4 bases and 4 bases respectively, with 14 bases between them. The CDR3 DNA reads TGCGCCAGCAGCGTGTCAGGGGCAACCTATGGCTACACCTTC. This codes for CASSVSGATYGYTF. Complete variable domain (other parts from reference TRBV5-1 and TRBJ1-2): KAGVTQTPRYLIKTRGQQVTLSCSPISGHRSVSWYQQTPGQGLQFLFEYFSETQRNKGNFPGRFSGRQFSNSRSEMNVSTLELGDSALYLCASSVSGATYGYTFGSGTRLTVV.

This clonotype appeared many times. V usage is TRBV12-3 or TRBV12-4 and J usage is TRBJ1-5; weak D call: TRBD1 (5 bases). The CDR3 is 15 residues long. V lost 7 bases to trimming and J lost 8 bases, with 21 bases between them. The CDR3 region is CASTSGGKALEPQHF. The DNA for the CDR3 is TGTGCCAGCACATCGGGGGGGAAGGCTTTGGAGCCCCAGCATTTT.

The chain uses TRBV20-1 and TRBJ1-2; D uncertain. The V end lost 3 bases, the J end lost 8 bases, and 13 bases lay between the germline ends. There are 12 residues in the CDR3. Germline CDR1 reads DFQATT; CDR2 reads SNEGSKA (reference sequence). Written as DNA, the CDR3 is TGCAGTGCTAGTTCGTCCACCTCGGGCTACACCTTC. Protein sequence: CSASSSTSGYTF.

This clonotype was seen at least ten times. The chain employs TRBV29-1 and TRBJ2-1; D unresolved. The CDR3 is 14 residues long. V lost 6 bases and J 1 base, leaving 13 bases between the germline ends. Per the germline V gene, CDR1 is SQVTM and CDR2 is ANQGSEA. The CDR3 here is CSVDSPASYNEQFF. The CDR3 DNA follows: TGCAGCGTCGACTCGCCGGCGTCCTACAATGAGCAGTTCTTC.

This clonotype showed up many times. The chain has TRBV5-1 and TRBJ2-1; either TRBD1 or TRBD2 may fit D (6 bases each). This CDR3 spans 17 amino acids. Germline CDR1 and CDR2: SGHRS and YFSETQ. V dropped 4 bases and J dropped 0 bases, with 17 bases sitting between them. The CDR3 reads CASSPWGAGSSYNEQFF. The DNA for the CDR3 is TGCGCCAGCAGCCCATGGGGGGCGGGGAGCTCCTACAATGAGCAGTTCTTC.

This clonotype was picked up a small number of times. The chain recombines TRBV7-8 with TRBJ2-5; TRBD1 matches 8 bases. With V trimmed by 4 bases and J by 4 bases, 5 bases remained unmatched. CDR1 is SGHVS, CDR2 FQNEAQ, per germline. CDR3 length: 14 amino acids. The CDR3 region is CASSSWTGRETQYF. The CDR3 nucleotides read TGTGCCAGCAGCTCCTGGACAGGGAGAGAGACCCAGTACTTC. The whole variable domain, remainder taken from reference TRBV7-8 and TRBJ2-5, is GAGVSQSPRYKVAKRGQDVALRCDPISGHVSLFWYQQALGQGPEFLTYFQNEAQLDKSGLPSDRFFAERPEGSVSTLKIQRTQQEDSAVYLCASSSWTGRETQYFGPGTRLLVL.

This chain connects TRBV18 to TRBJ1-6; D not resolved. V gave up 6 bases and J gave up 3 bases, with 15 bases separating them. CDR1 is KGHSH, CDR2 LQKENI, per germline. There are 16 residues in the CDR3. The CDR3 protein is CASSPGPAVYNSPLHF. Here the CDR3 DNA reads TGTGCCAGCTCCCCGGGCCCGGCAGTCTATAATTCACCCCTCCACTTT.

The chain joins TRBV6-1 to TRBJ2-3, with TRBD2 matching 16 bases. V was clipped by 6 bases and J by 5 bases; unmatched bases: 5. Germline values: CDR1 MNHNS, CDR2 SASEGT. This CDR3 is 16 amino acids long. The DNA for the CDR3 is TGTGCCAGCAGATCGGGACTAGCGGGAGGGAGAGATACGCAGTATTTT. Translating it yields CASRSGLAGGRDTQYF.

The gene calls are TRBV5-6 and TRBJ2-5; D remains ambiguous. The V gene's germline CDR1 is SGHDT and CDR2 YYEEEE. This CDR3 region has 15 residues. V lost 0 bases to trimming and J lost 2 bases, with 11 bases between them. In nucleotides, the CDR3 is TGTGCCAGCAGCTTGGTAGGGATCAGACAAGAGACCCAGTACTTC. Its protein is CASSLVGIRQETQYF.

In this sample, this clonotype turned up a few times. One end of the junction varies from germline; a read error may be responsible. This rearrangement joins TRBV27 to TRBJ2-7; D possibly corresponds to TRBD1 (5 bases). This CDR3 is built from 15 residues. CDR1 is MNHEY, CDR2 SMNVEV, per germline (reference sequence). This chain's CDR3 is CASSLSTVTAYEQYF. CDR3 bases: TGTGCCAGCAGTCTATCGACTGTGACAGCCTACGAGCAGTACTTC.

The chain combines TRBV2 with TRBJ2-5; 8 positions agree with TRBD2. With V trimmed by 7 bases and J by 3 bases, 4 bases remained unmatched. Germline V gene lookup returns CDR1 SNHLY and CDR2 FYNNEI. The CDR3 runs to 13 residues. The CDR3 is CASTGTREETQYF. In DNA form, the CDR3 reads TGTGCCAGCACCGGGACTAGGGAAGAGACCCAGTACTTC.

The chain uses TRBV20-1 and TRBJ2-1; D remains ambiguous. CDR3 length: 15 residues. Trimming shortened V by 1 base and J by 5 bases, and 15 bases separated the two germline ends. CDR1 and CDR2 (germline): DFQATT, SNEGSKA (reference sequence). Here the CDR3 reads CSARGRQWWDNEQFF. The CDR3 DNA is TGCAGTGCTAGAGGAAGGCAGTGGTGGGACAATGAGCAGTTCTTC.

This clonotype was picked up a small number of times. This chain connects TRBV20-1 to TRBJ2-7; the match to TRBD1 covers 7 bases. J gave up 2 bases and V 6 bases, and 7 bases lay outside the gene matches. Looked up from germline, CDR1 is DFQATT and CDR2 is SNEGSKA (reference sequence). This CDR3 is 13 amino acids long. CDR3 amino acids: CSASTGRPYEQYF. The DNA for the CDR3 is TGCAGTGCCTCGACAGGGCGCCCCTACGAGCAGTACTTC.

This rearrangement joins TRBV20-1 to TRBJ2-5; 9 nucleotides match TRBD1. The CDR3 sequence is 14 residues long. Germline CDR1 DFQATT, CDR2 SNEGSKA (reference sequence). With V trimmed by 3 bases and J by 2 bases, 4 bases remained unmatched. The CDR3 is CSARAGTGQETQYF. The CDR3 DNA sequence: TGCAGTGCTAGGGCCGGGACAGGGCAAGAGACCCAGTACTTC.

This clonotype has a handful of counts. J is TRBJ1-1 and V is TRBV3-1; D gene uncertain. Trimming stripped 7 bases from V and 6 bases from J, with 18 bases between. The CDR3 spans 14 residues. CDR1 is LGHDT, CDR2 YNNKEL, per germline (reference sequence). CDR3 residues: CASTRTSSQPEAFF. CDR3 bases: TGTGCCAGCACCCGGACCTCTTCCCAACCTGAAGCTTTCTTT.